The 30 T cell receptor beta chains below all came from one sample that was sequenced in a study of cytomegalovirus exposure and HLA in healthy donors listed by TCRdb under 2017. Library prep was done by the immunoSEQ multiplex PCR assay. A mixture of 60 forward primers for TCR Vbeta segments and 13 reverse primers for TCR Jbeta segments was used in the multiplex PCR. Imported from immuneACCESS, the table was reduced by TCRdb to in-frame sequences with V and J called. These copies leave out some clones; in studies compared against another copy, an unresolved V gene accounts for under half, and the cause of the remainder is not known. The sample profile shows about 180,000 clones; 70% to 80% of them were found once. The ten largest account for 1.3% of the sample. Material for sequencing was PBMCs. These receptor sequences come from a man younger than 40 in good health and CMV-seronegative.

CDR3 DNA sequence: TGTGCCAGCAGCTTAGGAAGGCGACTAGACCACAATGAGCAGTTCTTC. This gives the protein CASSLGRRLDHNEQFF. The chain couples TRBV11-2 to TRBJ2-1, with TRBD2 as a possible D gene (6 bases). Germline assignment: CDR1 SGHAT and CDR2 FQNNGV. V shed 1 base and J shed 5 bases, with 15 bases lying between them. The CDR3 length is 16 residues. Combining the CDR3 with reference TRBV11-2 and TRBJ2-1 gives the whole variable domain EAGVAQSPRYKIIEKRQSVAFWCNPISGHATLYWYQQILGQGPKLLIQFQNNGVVDDSQLPKDRFSAERLKGVDSTLKIQPAKLEDSAVYLCASSLGRRLDHNEQFFGPGTRLTVL.

This chain links TRBV5-1 with TRBJ1-1; 7 bases map to TRBD1. CDR3 length: 16 residues. V shed 6 bases and J 0 bases; nucleotides not matched to a gene: 11. Per germline, CDR1 SGHRS and CDR2 YFSETQ. The CDR3 loop reads CASTGGQRFMNTEAFF. The CDR3 nucleotides are TGCGCCAGCACTGGGGGACAGCGATTCATGAACACTGAAGCTTTCTTT.

The V gene is TRBV16, the J gene TRBJ1-6; TRBD1 agrees at 8 bases. CDR3 length equals 14 residues. Per germline, CDR1 KGHSY and CDR2 FQNENV. The trim removed 4 bases at V and 9 bases at J, leaving 5 bases unmatched. The CDR3, as DNA: TGTGCCAGCAGCCCGGACAGGGTTGGTTCACCCCTCCACTTT. Its translation: CASSPDRVGSPLHF.

This chain uses TRBV29-1 with TRBJ1-2; D gene ambiguous. This CDR3 has 14 amino acids. The V and J ends lost 4 bases and 2 bases respectively, with 14 bases between them. CDR1 and CDR2 (germline): SQVTM, ANQGSEA. The CDR3 region is CSVAADTINYGYTF. CDR3 DNA: TGCAGCGTTGCCGCCGATACTATAAACTATGGCTACACCTTC. The full variable domain, rest sourced from reference TRBV29-1 and TRBJ1-2, is SAVISQKPSRDICQRGTSLTIQCQVDSQVTMMFWYRQQPGQSLTLIATANQGSEATYESGFVIDKFPISRPNLTFSTLTVSNMSPEDSSIYLCSVAADTINYGYTFGSGTRLTVV.

The chain combines TRBV18 with TRBJ2-3; D may be TRBD2 (7 bases). The V end lost 4 bases, the J end lost 0 bases, and 14 bases lay between the germline ends. Germline loops: CDR1 KGHSH, CDR2 LQKENI. The length of the CDR3 is 16 residues. This CDR3 reads CASSRQGGGSTDTQYF. The CDR3 coding sequence is TGTGCCAGCTCACGCCAAGGGGGGGGGAGCACAGATACGCAGTATTTT.

The V call is TRBV29-1, the J call TRBJ2-5; 10 nucleotides agree with TRBD2. V shed 5 bases, J shed 0 bases, and the junction held 3 bases outside the gene matches. Germline V gives CDR1 SQVTM, CDR2 ANQGSEA. CDR3 length: 14 residues. The CDR3 region has the DNA TGCAGCGTTTTGACTAGCGGGTACCAAGAGACCCAGTACTTC. This gives the protein CSVLTSGYQETQYF.

The chain employs TRBV14 and TRBJ2-6; 7 bases map to TRBD2. The V segment lost 5 bases and the J segment 0 bases; nucleotides outside the gene matches: 4. Germline values: CDR1 SGHDN, CDR2 FVKESK. The CDR3 length is 16 residues. Here the CDR3 DNA reads TGTGCCAGCAGCGGGGGGGGTAGCTCTGGGGCCAACGTCCTGACTTTC. As protein: CASSGGGSSGANVLTF.

The chain couples TRBV7-9 to TRBJ1-4; the match to TRBD1 covers 10 bases. CDR1 SEHNR and CDR2 FQNEAQ come from the germline V gene (reference sequence). There are 15 residues in the CDR3. V was pared by 1 base and J by 10 bases, with 6 bases of the junction left unmatched. The CDR3 DNA reads as TGTGCCAGCAGCTTAGAAACGGGACAGGGGTTAAAACTGTTTTTT. Translation gives CASSLETGQGLKLFF.

The chain combines TRBV18 with TRBJ1-2, with D possibly matching TRBD1 (5 bases). V lost 0 bases, J lost 8 bases, and 13 bases lay in between. Germline V CDR1 and CDR2: KGHSH, LQKENI. The CDR3 loop spans 14 amino acids. CDR3 in amino acids: CASSPPEGVGGYTF. The CDR3, as DNA: TGTGCCAGCTCACCACCCGAAGGGGTGGGCGGCTACACCTTC.

The V call is TRBV6-5, the J call TRBJ1-3, with a tentative D call TRBD1 (6 bases). Per germline, CDR1 MNHEY and CDR2 SVGAGI. Trimming removed 2 bases from V and 1 base from J, with 12 bases in between. This CDR3 has 16 residues. This CDR3 is CASSYDQQGSGNTIYF. CDR3 in DNA: TGTGCCAGCAGTTACGACCAACAGGGTTCTGGAAACACCATATATTTT.

As regards this clone: Different DNA sequences within this sample yield the same CDR3. V is TRBV7-9 and J is TRBJ1-4; perhaps TRBD1 as D (6 bases). V lost 5 bases and J lost 5, with 12 bases in between. The CDR3 extends over 14 amino acids. The V gene's germline CDR1 is SEHNR and CDR2 FQNEAQ (reference sequence). CDR3 residues: CASSPRQGNEKLFF. The DNA of the CDR3 is TGTGCCAGCAGCCCTCGGCAGGGGAATGAAAAACTGTTTTTT.

The chain combines TRBV18 with TRBJ2-2, with 8 bases identical to TRBD2. Per germline, CDR1 KGHSH and CDR2 LQKENI. The J segment lost 6 bases and the V segment lost 3 bases, leaving 6 bases of the junction unmatched. This CDR3 is 15 amino acids long. In nucleotides, the CDR3 is TGTGCCAGCTCACCTATAGCGGGAAAGGCCGGGGAGCTGTTTTTT. Protein sequence: CASSPIAGKAGELFF.

The genes are TRBV11-2 and TRBJ2-7; 7 nucleotides match TRBD2. The CDR3 length is 15 residues. Trimming took 5 bases from V and 3 from J; bases not matched to a gene: 10. Germline V gene lookup returns CDR1 SGHAT and CDR2 FQNNGV. The DNA for the CDR3 is TGTGCCAGCAGCCCCGGGACTAACGGAGACTACGAGCAGTACTTC. It translates to CASSPGTNGDYEQYF.

This chain connects TRBV2 to TRBJ2-1, with a possible D match to TRBD1 (6 bases). The CDR3 loop spans 15 amino acids. V lost 4 bases to trimming and J lost 2 bases, with 12 bases between them. Germline assignment: CDR1 SNHLY and CDR2 FYNNEI. Here the CDR3 reads CASSAWDTPYNEQFF. The CDR3 region has the DNA TGTGCCAGCAGTGCCTGGGACACCCCCTACAATGAGCAGTTCTTC.

The chain couples TRBV6-6 to TRBJ1-4; D may be TRBD1 (6 bases). CDR3 length equals 14 residues. The germline V gene encodes CDR1 MNHNY and CDR2 SVGAGI (reference sequence). V lost 2 bases, J lost 8 bases, and 12 bases lay in between. The CDR3 sequence is CASSYPGGPEKLFF. Written as DNA, the CDR3 is TGTGCCAGCAGTTACCCGGGGGGGCCCGAAAAACTGTTTTTT.

The chain uses TRBV21-1 and TRBJ2-6; TRBD1 is the table's D call, not checked against the DNA. TRBV21-1 is a known pseudogene. The CDR3 length is 18 residues. CDR3 bases: TGTGCCAGCAGCAAAGAGAGTGATCAGGGCTCTGGGGCCAACGTCCTGACTTTC. This sequence encodes CASSKESDQGSGANVLTF.

J is TRBJ2-5 and V is TRBV30; TRBD1 aligns across 7 bases. Near its end, the DNA agrees better with TRBJ2-7, so the J call may be wrong. CDR3 length: 21 amino acids. Per germline, CDR1 GTSNPN and CDR2 SVGIG (reference sequence). CDR3 nucleotide sequence: TGTGCCTGGAGTGTGTACGGTGCCGGGACAGACGAATTAAATTACCCCTACGAGCAGTACTTC. Translating it yields CAWSVYGAGTDELNYPYEQYF.

Of note for this clone: One end of the junction is discordant with germline, which a read error may explain. CDR3: CASSHKVSTGTQYF. CDR3 nucleotide sequence: TGCGCCAGCAGTCATAAGGTTAGCACAGGTACGCAGTATTTT. This chain links TRBV5-1 with TRBJ2-3; D perhaps matches TRBD1 (5 bases). The CDR3 is 14 amino acids. Germline V gene sequence: CDR1 SGHRS, CDR2 YFSETQ.

The chain combines TRBV5-1 with TRBJ2-3, with 7 bases that match TRBD2. Unmatched junction bases numbered 5, after V lost 2 bases and J lost 2 bases. The CDR3 is 15 residues long. In germline, CDR1 is SGHRS, CDR2 YFSETQ. CDR3 in amino acids: CASSFPGGPTDTQYF. The CDR3 bases are TGCGCCAGCAGCTTCCCGGGAGGACCCACAGATACGCAGTATTTT.

The rearrangement links TRBV30 to TRBJ1-5, with 8 bases that match TRBD1. The germline V gene has CDR1 GTSNPN and CDR2 SVGIG (reference sequence). The J segment lost 5 bases and the V segment lost 2 bases, leaving 5 bases of the junction unmatched. The CDR3 extends over 14 amino acids. In nucleotides, the CDR3 is TGTGCCTGGAGTTTGGCAGGGGGCTATCAGCCCCAGCATTTT. This translates into CAWSLAGGYQPQHF.

The rearrangement links TRBV11-3 to TRBJ2-1; D unresolved. This CDR3 spans 11 amino acids. In germline, CDR1 is SGHNT, CDR2 YENEEA. The germline V and J ends were trimmed by 3 bases and 9 bases, with 6 bases remaining between them. CDR3 protein: CASSFRGEQFF. CDR3 bases: TGTGCCAGCAGCTTCAGAGGTGAGCAGTTCTTC.

V is TRBV7-8 and J is TRBJ1-3; 9 positions match TRBD1. This CDR3 contains 14 residues. The junction had 3 bases not matched to a gene; V was cut back by 1 base and J by 8 bases. Germline V gene data show CDR1 as SGHVS and CDR2 as FQNEAQ. In DNA, the CDR3 is TGTGCCAGCAGCTTAGGGACAGGGGTGGACACCATATATTTT. Protein product: CASSLGTGVDTIYF.

The chain combines TRBV7-9 with TRBJ2-5; D is unresolved. The CDR3 consists of 13 residues. Germline CDR1 and CDR2: SEHNR and FQNEAQ (reference sequence). V lost 3 bases to trimming and J lost 5 bases, with 10 bases between them. The CDR3 DNA sequence: TGTGCCAGCAGCTTCGAATCGAGGGAGACCCAGTACTTC. As protein: CASSFESRETQYF.

This sequence joins TRBV4-2 and TRBJ2-3; TRBD2 matches at 14 bases. J gave up 5 bases and V 4 bases, and 8 bases lay outside the gene matches. The CDR3 covers 17 residues. Per the germline V gene, CDR1 is LGHNA and CDR2 is YNFKEQ. This chain's CDR3 is CASSLLTSGRAGDTQYF. The CDR3 region has the DNA TGTGCCAGCAGCCTTTTGACTAGCGGGAGGGCCGGAGATACGCAGTATTTT.

This chain links TRBV7-2 with TRBJ2-1; TRBD1 matches at 9 bases. CDR1 is SGHTA and CDR2 is FQGNSA in the germline V gene. The J segment lost 3 bases and the V segment lost 0 bases, leaving 6 bases of the junction unmatched. The CDR3 totals 17 residues. The CDR3: CASSLASGQGFYNEQFF. For the CDR3, the DNA is TGTGCCAGCAGCTTAGCTTCCGGACAGGGGTTCTACAATGAGCAGTTCTTC.

The chain has TRBV2 and TRBJ2-3; TRBD2 agrees at 8 bases. This CDR3 region has 15 residues. CDR1 is SNHLY and CDR2 is FYNNEI in the germline V gene. V lost 4 bases, J lost 4 bases, and 7 bases stayed unmatched. The CDR3 loop reads CASSGAGGGADTQYF. The CDR3 coding sequence is TGTGCCAGCAGTGGCGCGGGGGGCGGGGCAGATACGCAGTATTTT.

The J gene is TRBJ1-2, the V gene TRBV5-1; D is possibly TRBD1 (6 bases). In germline, CDR1 is SGHRS, CDR2 YFSETQ. This CDR3 has 14 residues. Trimming took 0 bases from V and 7 from J, leaving 13 bases between them. The CDR3 coding sequence is TGCGCCAGCAGCTTGGAGGGGGAACTCTTTGGCTACACCTTC. This encodes CASSLEGELFGYTF.

The gene calls are TRBV11-2 and TRBJ1-1; no clear D. This CDR3 contains 13 residues. Germline CDR1 and CDR2: SGHAT and FQNNGV. Between the trimmed V and J ends, which lost 0 bases and 1 base, there was a span of 3 bases. CDR3 nucleotide sequence: TGTGCCAGCAGCTTAGATCAGAACACTGAAGCTTTCTTT. Protein sequence: CASSLDQNTEAFF.

Notes on this clone: The junction does not match germline at one end; this may be a read error. The rearrangement joins TRBV5-1 to TRBJ2-3; 8 nucleotides line up with TRBD1. The CDR3 consists of 11 residues. Germline values: CDR1 SGHRS, CDR2 YFSETQ. The CDR3: CACRQDRELYF. In DNA form, the CDR3 reads TGCGCCTGCAGACAGGACAGGGAATTGTATTTT.

The chain combines TRBV10-3 with TRBJ2-1, with a possible D match to TRBD2 (6 bases). Between the trimmed V and J ends, which lost 7 bases and 2 bases, there was a span of 15 bases. CDR1 and CDR2 (germline): ENHRY, SYGVKD. The CDR3 has 15 residues. The CDR3: CAITREAGPYNEQFF. CDR3 nucleotides: TGTGCCATCACGAGGGAAGCGGGTCCCTACAATGAGCAGTTCTTC.